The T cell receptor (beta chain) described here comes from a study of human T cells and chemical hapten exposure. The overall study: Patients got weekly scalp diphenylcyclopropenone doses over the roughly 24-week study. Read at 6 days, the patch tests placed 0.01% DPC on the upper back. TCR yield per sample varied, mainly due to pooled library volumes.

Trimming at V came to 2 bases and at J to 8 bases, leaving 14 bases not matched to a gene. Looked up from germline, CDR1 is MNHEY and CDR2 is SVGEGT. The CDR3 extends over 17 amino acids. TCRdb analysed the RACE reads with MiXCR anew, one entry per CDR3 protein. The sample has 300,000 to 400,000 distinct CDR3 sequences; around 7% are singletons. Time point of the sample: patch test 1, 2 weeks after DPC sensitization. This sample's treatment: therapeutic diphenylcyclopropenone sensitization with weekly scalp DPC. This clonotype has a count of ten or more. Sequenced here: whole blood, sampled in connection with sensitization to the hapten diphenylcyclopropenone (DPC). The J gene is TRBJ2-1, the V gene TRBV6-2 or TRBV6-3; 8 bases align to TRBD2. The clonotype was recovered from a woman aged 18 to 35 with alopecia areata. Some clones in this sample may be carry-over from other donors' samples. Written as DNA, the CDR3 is TGTGCCAGCAGTTACGGGGGCCTAGCGGGTGGGCAGGATGAGCAGTTCTTC. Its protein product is CASSYGGLAGGQDEQFF.